This entry lists 13 T cell receptor beta chains sequenced from one sample in a study of T cell repertoires in cytomegalovirus infection. Their recognized antigens are unknown. TCRdb itself ran the reads through MiXCR, one entry per CDR3 protein. This sample has hundreds of thousands of distinct CDR3 sequences, with around a third found just once. This specimen was cultured CD8+ T cells from PBMCs, taken from culture after CMV antigen stimulation. These receptor sequences come from a human donor in good health (CMV status not recorded). Some clones in this sample may be carry-over from other donors' samples.

This clonotype turned up a few times. The chain combines TRBV2 with TRBJ2-1, with 7 bases fitting TRBD1. This CDR3 comprises 15 residues. J lost 4 bases, V lost 10 bases, and 13 bases had no gene match. Germline lookup yields CDR1 SNHLY and CDR2 FYNNEI. The CDR3 coding sequence is TGTGCCAACTTAGGGGGCAGGTCGGGTTACAATGAGCAGTTCTTC. Translating gives CANLGGRSGYNEQFF.

The chain couples TRBV12-3 or TRBV12-4 to TRBJ1-2, with unresolved D. V shed 5 bases and J shed 8 bases, with 9 bases lying between them. This CDR3 spans 11 amino acids. For the CDR3, the DNA is TGTGCCAGCAGTGCAGTACGCGGCTACACCTTC. Protein sequence: CASSAVRGYTF.

The rearrangement links TRBV27 to TRBJ2-3, with 13 bases fitting TRBD2. Germline CDR1 MNHEY, CDR2 SMNVEV (reference sequence). The junction had 3 bases not matched to a gene; V was cut back by 5 bases and J by 1 base. The CDR3 has 16 residues. CDR3 residues: CASSRLAGGRTDTQYF. CDR3 bases: TGTGCCAGCAGTAGACTAGCGGGGGGACGCACAGATACGCAGTATTTT.

In its sample, this clonotype was seen a few times. V gene TRBV5-6 combines with J gene TRBJ1-4; D is possibly TRBD1 (6 bases). The CDR3 has 16 amino acids. Trimming took off 4 bases at V and 2 bases at J, with 15 bases between the two ends. Germline CDR1 reads SGHDT; CDR2 reads YYEEEE. The CDR3 DNA follows: TGTGCCAGCAGCAATGGGACTACAGGGACTAATGAAAAACTGTTTTTT. Its translation: CASSNGTTGTNEKLFF.

The CDR3 is CASSQPGISSYEQYF. The CDR3 region has the DNA TGTGCCAGCAGCCAACCGGGAATTAGCTCCTACGAGCAGTACTTC. The V call is TRBV7-8, the J call TRBJ2-7, with D maybe TRBD2 (5 bases). There are 15 residues in the CDR3. Germline values: CDR1 SGHVS, CDR2 FQNEAQ. V gave up 5 bases and J gave up 0 bases, with 14 bases separating them.

J is TRBJ2-3 and V is TRBV7-4; TRBD2 aligns across 14 bases. This CDR3 is built from 18 residues. In germline, CDR1 is SGHVT, CDR2 SQSDAQ. After removal of 5 bases from V and 2 bases from J, the junction contained 9 bases not matched to a gene. The DNA for the CDR3 is TGTGCCAGCAGCCCATGGACTAGCGGGGGGACTTACACAGATACGCAGTATTTT. Its protein product is CASSPWTSGGTYTDTQYF.

There are a few counts of this clonotype. The rearrangement links TRBV6-2 or TRBV6-3 to TRBJ2-1, with TRBD1 identical over 9 bases. The CDR3 runs 15 residues. The trim removed 2 bases at V and 6 bases at J, leaving 5 bases unmatched. Germline assignment: CDR1 MNHEY and CDR2 SVGEGT. The CDR3 sequence: CASSYRTGEGNEQFF. The CDR3 region has the DNA TGTGCCAGCAGTTACAGGACAGGGGAGGGCAATGAGCAGTTCTTC.

The CDR3 protein is CASSGQGEANYGYTF. Here the CDR3 DNA reads TGTGCCAGTAGTGGGCAGGGTGAGGCTAACTATGGCTACACCTTC. The chain recombines TRBV19 with TRBJ1-2; D is possibly TRBD1 (5 bases). Germline V gene data show CDR1 as LNHDA and CDR2 as SQIVND (reference sequence). The CDR3 is 15 amino acids. V was cut by 5 bases and J by 0 bases, with 13 bases left in between.

This clonotype was counted a few times. The gene calls are TRBV7-9 and TRBJ1-1; 10 nucleotides agree with TRBD1. This CDR3 is built from 16 residues. Per germline, CDR1 SEHNR and CDR2 FQNEAQ (reference sequence). Trimming removed 4 bases from V and 3 bases from J; junction bases left unmatched: 8. The CDR3 DNA follows: TGTGCCAGCAGCTCTTCGTGGACAGGGGGGGACACTGAAGCTTTCTTT. Its translation: CASSSSWTGGDTEAFF.

The chain combines TRBV6-6 with TRBJ1-5; D ambiguous. Trimming pared 3 bases from V and 4 bases from J, leaving 19 bases between. The CDR3 runs to 17 residues. CDR1 is MNHNY and CDR2 is SVGAGI in the germline V gene (reference sequence). CDR3 amino acids: CASSYLWERSRNQPQHF. CDR3 bases: TGTGCCAGCAGTTATCTCTGGGAGAGGAGTAGAAATCAGCCCCAGCATTTT.

V is TRBV2 and J is TRBJ1-3, with TRBD1 as a possible D gene (5 bases). This CDR3 region has 14 residues. The V gene lost 3 bases and the J gene lost 4 bases, with 10 bases spanning the gap. Germline V gene data show CDR1 as SNHLY and CDR2 as FYNNEI. Written as DNA, the CDR3 is TGTGCCAGCAGTGAGGGGGTAGGCGGAAACACCATATATTTT. Its protein product is CASSEGVGGNTIYF.

This clonotype was seen ten or more times. V gene TRBV6-5 combines with J gene TRBJ2-7, with D perhaps matching TRBD1 or TRBD2 (5 bases each). Trimming removed 5 bases from V and 4 bases from J, with 9 bases in between. This CDR3 is built from 12 residues. Germline V gene data show CDR1 as MNHEY and CDR2 as SVGAGI. The CDR3 protein is CASSHGAYEQYF. The CDR3, as DNA: TGTGCCAGCAGTCACGGGGCGTACGAGCAGTACTTC.

V and J are TRBV4-2 and TRBJ1-5, with unresolved D. Trimming pared 0 bases from V and 0 bases from J, leaving 6 bases between. The CDR3 covers 15 residues. From germline, CDR1 is LGHNA and CDR2 YNFKEQ. CDR3 DNA: TGTGCCAGCAGCCAAGATAAGTATAGCAATCAGCCCCAGCATTTT. This sequence encodes CASSQDKYSNQPQHF.